This T cell receptor beta chain emerged from a study of blood T cell repertoires in COVID-19. Whole-study context: Material from acute and convalescent COVID-19 was sourced from the United States, Italy and Spain. The analysed material was cDNA or gDNA that came from T cells, B-cell-depleted T cells, or PBMCs.

J lost 3 bases, V lost 3 bases, and 2 bases had no gene match. The V gene's germline CDR1 is LNHDA and CDR2 SQIVND (reference sequence). The CDR3 is made up of 14 amino acids. Generated by immunoSEQ multiplex PCR, the TCRdb table keeps only in-frame clones and is missing some. The top ten clones hold about 18% of a sample with 130,000 or so clones, approximately 83% of them seen once. The source is a woman in her forties or fifties who had recovered from COVID-19. Input material: peripheral blood. The chain employs TRBV19 and TRBJ2-1; 7 nucleotides line up with TRBD2. As DNA, the CDR3 is TGTGCCAGTAGTATCCAGCGGGGCTACAATGAGCAGTTCTTC. Translation gives CASSIQRGYNEQFF.